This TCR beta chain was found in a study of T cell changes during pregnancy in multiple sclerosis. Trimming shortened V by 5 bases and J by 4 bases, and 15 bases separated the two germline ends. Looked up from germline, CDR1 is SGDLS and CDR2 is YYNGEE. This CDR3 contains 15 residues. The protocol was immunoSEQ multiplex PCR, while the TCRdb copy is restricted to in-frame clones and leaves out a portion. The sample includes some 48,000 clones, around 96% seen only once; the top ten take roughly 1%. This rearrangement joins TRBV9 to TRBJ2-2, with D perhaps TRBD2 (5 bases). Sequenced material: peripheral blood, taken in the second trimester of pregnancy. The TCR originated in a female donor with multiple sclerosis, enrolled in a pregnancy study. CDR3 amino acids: CASSLSWAGTGELFF. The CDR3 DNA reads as TGTGCCAGCAGTTTGAGTTGGGCGGGCACCGGGGAGCTGTTTTTT.